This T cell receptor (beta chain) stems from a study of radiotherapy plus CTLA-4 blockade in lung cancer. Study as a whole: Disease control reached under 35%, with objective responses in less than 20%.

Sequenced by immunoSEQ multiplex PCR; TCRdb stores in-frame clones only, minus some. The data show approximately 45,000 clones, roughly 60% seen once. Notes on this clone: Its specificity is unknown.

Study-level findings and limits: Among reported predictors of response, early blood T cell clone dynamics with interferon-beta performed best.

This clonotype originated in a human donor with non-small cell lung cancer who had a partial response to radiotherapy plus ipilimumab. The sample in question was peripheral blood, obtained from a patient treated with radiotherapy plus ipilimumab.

The CDR3 DNA reads TGTGCCAGCTCCTCAACGTCTCGGCAGTACTTC. Translated: CASSSTSRQYF. The J gene is TRBJ2-5, the V gene TRBV18; the D is unclear. This CDR3 region has 11 residues. V lost 6 bases and J lost 11, with 13 bases in between. Germline CDR1 KGHSH, CDR2 LQKENI.